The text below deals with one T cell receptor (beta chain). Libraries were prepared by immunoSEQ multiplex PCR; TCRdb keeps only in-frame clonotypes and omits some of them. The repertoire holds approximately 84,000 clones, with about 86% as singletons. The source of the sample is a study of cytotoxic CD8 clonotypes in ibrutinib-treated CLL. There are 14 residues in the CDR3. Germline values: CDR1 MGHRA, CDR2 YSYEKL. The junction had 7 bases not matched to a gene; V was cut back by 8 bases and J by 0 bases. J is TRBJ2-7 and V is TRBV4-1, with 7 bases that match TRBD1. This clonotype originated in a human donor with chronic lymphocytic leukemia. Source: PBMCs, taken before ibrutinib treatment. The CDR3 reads CASRTWDSSYEQYF. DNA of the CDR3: TGCGCCAGCCGAACCTGGGACAGCTCCTACGAGCAGTACTTC.